This T cell receptor (beta chain) was obtained from a study of OX40 agonist ivuxolimab in advanced cancers. Study as a whole: Mean age 60 years, range roughly 23 to 79; 82.7% male. General observations from the study: The expanded peripheral T cells' antigen specificity was not determined.

V shed 3 bases, J shed 4 bases, and the junction held 3 bases outside the gene matches. The CDR3 sequence is 13 residues long. The V gene's germline CDR1 is SGHAT and CDR2 FQNNGV. The assay was immunoSEQ multiplex PCR, and TCRdb's table has in-frame clones only and misses some. This table has approximately 28,000 clones, approximately 84% appearing once. About this clone: Its cognate antigen is unknown.

The chain combines TRBV11-2 with TRBJ2-7; 7 bases are a match to TRBD1. Source: CD4+ or CD8+ T cells sorted from blood, taken in a trial of the OX40 agonist ivuxolimab. This TCR was recovered from an adult with an advanced solid tumor such as melanoma, head and neck, liver or kidney cancer. CDR3 loop: CASSLGTVYEQYF. The CDR3 DNA is TGTGCCAGCAGCTTGGGGACAGTGTACGAGCAGTACTTC.